This T cell receptor beta chain was identified during a study of cytomegalovirus exposure and HLA in healthy donors (dated by TCRdb to 2015 to 2018). For the wider study: An earlier analysis of roughly 570 of the donors reported approximately 260 Gb of sequence data and 90 million to 120 million unique TCR beta sequences obtained from some 170 million T cells. Approximately 300 gigabases of sequencing data and 75 million to 85 million unique TCR sequences made up an early release that covered over 550 HLA-typed donors. Of the roughly 420 genotyped donors, 80% to 90% were placed in the genetic ancestry cluster associated with self-reported Caucasian donors. The study aimed to test whether cataloging public T cell receptors could reveal signatures of past pathogen exposure. Using immunosequencing, the study profiled T cell repertoires from around 680 subjects and related those repertoires to cytomegalovirus serostatus. In addition to the first cohort of hundreds of subjects, a separate validation cohort of under 150 different subjects was used. To predict cytomegalovirus infection status, the study combined high-throughput TCR immunosequencing, statistical association of individual TCRs with disease status, and machine learning. A later analysis re-examined previously published TCR beta repertoires from just over 650 donors and added high-resolution HLA genotyping to investigate patterns of TCR occurrence. In the later analysis, no new phenotypic data were used to find candidate immune exposures; instead, reliance was placed on TCR beta sequences and their occurrence across donors. In an earlier analysis of a few hundred of the donors, high-throughput TCR beta sequencing was used to judge whether each TCR beta V gene segment behaved as functional or pseudogenic. Alongside the repertoire data, information on donor age, sex, ethnicity and CMV serostatus was compiled. A later genetic analysis used genome-wide SNP genotypes for about 60% of the roughly 700 donors, treating that subset as a discovery cohort. All discovery cohort repertoires had been generated on a single sequencing platform. HLA typing covered class I and class II loci at four-digit resolution. Typing coverage varied by locus: roughly 620-640 donors for A, B, C, DRB1 and DQB1; approximately 560 for DQA1; over 600 for DPA1; approximately 450 for DPB1. Four or five DR-DQ haplotypes were handled as single units for association and clustering because linkage in the cohort was strong. Among about 370 genotyped donors of the cohort, an average of around 250,000 unique TCR beta nucleotide sequences was sequenced per donor, of which 15% to 20% were non-productive. Beyond this particular receptor, the publication reports: In a later genetic analysis, fewer N-insertions in productive TCRs were reported among donors in an Asian-associated ancestry cluster than the approximately 670-donor mean. Most TCR sequences were seen in very few donors, while some public TCRs were found in many individuals. A later genetic analysis associated a missense DCLRE1C variant with V-gene and J-gene trimming of TCR beta chains, and an independent cohort replicated the association. A later analysis found that HLA-associated TCR beta chains were more clonally expanded and had lower generation probabilities than equally common non-associated chains. The sequencing pipeline was judged likely to have produced a cluster of highly shared sequence variants as a technical artifact. Some IMGT-functional V segments, including TRBV6-2 and TRBV6-3, could not be distinguished by the 87-base-pair reads and were therefore excluded. Strong co-occurrence of HLA alleles, especially DR and DQ, made assigning TCR associations to individual alleles difficult. Linkage disequilibrium might explain the correlated functional status among segregating V segments, but an unknown experimental factor could not be excluded. A further reported finding was that TCR beta sequences accurately predicted the HLA-A and HLA-B alleles for most subjects in the first cohort. The presence/absence analyses assumed that sequencing depth was roughly uniform across donors, and that assumption may not be true. The cohort was sequenced for TCR beta chains only, and without alpha or paired-chain data the features that could be detected were limited. A total of 164 TCR beta chains were listed by the study as associated with cytomegalovirus. For the cohort, immune exposure information was limited to CMV serostatus. Because counts were too low, more than 15 rarely observed V segments, including chromosome 9 orphons, were left out of the earlier analysis of some 600 of the donors. A later analysis found that TCR association rates varied across HLA loci, with DRB1 alleles showing the most associated TCRs and HLA-C alleles the fewest. Because some donors lacked HLA typing at each locus, the association tests relied only on the typed subset. In vitro tests confirmed that a few of the cytomegalovirus-associated TCR beta chains recognize cytomegalovirus antigens. According to a later analysis, most CMV-associated TCR beta chains appeared to be HLA-restricted, and the HLA associations seemed to be driven largely by CMV exposure. The classifier was reported to diagnose cytomegalovirus status with high specificity and sensitivity in both the original and validation cohorts. Broadly in line with IMGT annotations, most TCR beta V segments showed up in productive rearrangements about 87% or about 30% of the time in an earlier analysis of around 600 of the donors. According to the authors, the approach could potentially be generalized to other disease states and immunological phenotypes. Several of the top co-occurrence clusters appeared to be linked to parvovirus B19, influenza, CMV and Epstein-Barr virus, according to a later analysis. At a false discovery rate of 0.05, a later analysis linked around 15,000 TCR beta sequences to specific HLA alleles.

In total, approximately 610 healthy bone marrow donors made up the cohort. Cohort members were all nominally healthy when sampled, although unrecorded immune exposures were likely present. The donor tested CMV seronegative and was one of the 352 seronegative cohort members. A peripheral blood sample was collected from each donor, and TCR beta sequencing was performed on peripheral blood mononuclear cells. Genomic DNA was extracted from the blood cell samples with the Qiagen DNeasy Blood Extraction Kit. Receptor amplification or capture employed the immunoSEQ multiplex PCR assay. For the multiplex PCR, a mixture combining 60 forward primers for TCR Vbeta segments and 13 reverse primers for TCR Jbeta segments was used. The CDR3 region of rearranged TCR beta genes was amplified from genomic DNA by a multiplex PCR assay. The Illumina HiSeq System was used to sequence the amplified TCR beta libraries as 87-base-pair reads. The original methods were these. Across the roughly 640 repertoires, a later analysis counted 78 million or so unique TCR beta chains, about 10 million of which were shared by at least two donors. Raw reads were error-corrected and collapsed into unique sequences with a nearest-neighbor algorithm that merged closely related sequences to remove PCR and sequencing errors. CDR3 sequences were aligned to IMGT reference sequences to assign V, D and J gene segments. For a sequence to be retained, at least a six-nucleotide match to both a V gene segment and a J gene segment was required. A rearrangement was called productive if the CDR3 had no stop codons and remained in frame with V and J, and every other rearrangement was called non-productive. Following IMGT convention, CDR3 was defined as the stretch from the second conserved V-encoded cysteine to the conserved J-encoded phenylalanine. The earlier analysis of some 580 of the donors excluded any sequence lacking an unambiguous match to a single V gene segment. An earlier analysis of some 610 of the donors called V segments functional above 56.7% productive rearrangements and segregating when the between-donor standard deviation exceeded 5%. A statistical classification framework was developed to diagnose cytomegalovirus status using the catalog of TCR beta chain sequences. A later analysis assigned V and J genes by comparing TCR nucleotide sequences with IMGT/GENE-DB human TR gene sequences. The TCRdist pipeline was used in a later analysis to assign CDR3 sequences and most-parsimonious VDJ recombination scenarios. In a later analysis, each TCR beta chain was defined by its CDR3 amino acid sequence together with its V-gene family, and reads lacking a unique V-gene family were excluded. In a later analysis, around 600 highly shared, low-generation-probability nucleotide sequences were removed to address suspected cross-contamination and a sequencing artifact. A later analysis calculated a clonal expansion index for each public chain from normalized within-repertoire ranks of inferred template counts. A later analysis computed generation probabilities with a VDJ recombination model fitted to out-of-frame rearrangements, and checked the results against IGoR. A later analysis scored TCR-TCR, TCR-HLA and TCR-CMV co-occurrence with hypergeometric tests, applying a repertoire-size bias correction to TCR pairs. False discovery rates were estimated in a later analysis by permuting HLA or CMV assignments 20 times. A later analysis grouped co-occurring TCRs with DBSCAN, adding TCRdist sequence similarity when clustering within HLA-allele-positive subsets. Co-occurrence clustering excluded repertoires with fewer than 30,000 or more than 120,000 public chains, plus five with anomalous nucleotide sharing. Imported from immuneACCESS, the table was reduced by TCRdb to in-frame sequences with V and J called. These copies leave out some clones; in studies compared against another copy, an unresolved V gene accounts for under half, and the cause of the remainder is not known. V and J calls and clone size are those listed in that table; D and trimming were worked out from the DNA. The sample table shows about 130,000 clones, and 75% to 85% are seen once. The ten biggest clones cover 1% to 1.5% of the sample.

CDR1 and CDR2 were assigned from the germline V gene as MGHDK and SYGVNS. Germline trimming: 4 bases from V, 2 bases from J; junction bases outside gene matches: 6. From the cysteine up to the phenylalanine, the CDR3 has a length of 16 residues. Only the CDR3 DNA stays, 48 bases, in frame from base 1. This clone showed up just once. It lacks a known antigen. No quality values exist for individual bases; no much larger clone is one base distant. The source is a girl aged 2 to 10 in good health and CMV-seronegative. Here the chain combines TRBV25-1 and TRBJ2-7, and 12 bases in between align with TRBD2. The sequenced sample was PBMCs. The DNA reads as follows: TGTGCCAGCAGTGGTCGACTAGCGGGGGCCACCTACGAGCAGTACTTC. This encodes CASSGRLAGATYEQYF.